Below, 11 T cell receptor beta chains from the same sample are listed, as sequenced in a study of blood T cell repertoires in COVID-19. The assay was immunoSEQ multiplex PCR, and TCRdb's table has in-frame clones only and misses some. The sample consists of 310,000 or so clones, 90% of them appearing once. The sequenced sample consisted of PBMCs or T cells enriched from blood (not recorded which). These receptors were collected from a woman aged 18 to 35 with acute COVID-19.

This clone was seen just once. This chain uses TRBV6-4 with TRBJ2-1, with D tentatively TRBD1 (6 bases). The germline V gene encodes CDR1 MRHNA and CDR2 SNTAGT. The CDR3 totals 14 residues. The V end was cut by 5 bases, the J end by 8 bases, with 16 bases between. For the CDR3, the DNA is TGTGCCAGCAGTAGGGGGAATCTTCGCGATGAGCAGTTCTTC. Its translation: CASSRGNLRDEQFF.

The chain couples TRBV6-4 to TRBJ2-5, with 9 bases aligning to TRBD1. Germline CDR1 MRHNA, CDR2 SNTAGT. CDR3 size: 13 residues. Trimming at V came to 6 bases and at J to 6 bases, leaving 5 bases not matched to a gene. The CDR3 coding sequence is TGTGCCAGCAGGCGGACAGGGGTAAAGACCCAGTACTTC. Translating gives CASRRTGVKTQYF.

V gene TRBV7-9 combines with J gene TRBJ2-1, with TRBD2 matching over 13 bases. J lost 7 bases, V lost 2 bases, and 8 bases had no gene match. CDR1 and CDR2 from the germline V gene are SEHNR and FQNEAQ (reference sequence). The CDR3 length is 17 residues. The CDR3 is CASSLRGLAGTENEQFF. Here the CDR3 DNA reads TGTGCCAGCAGCTTAAGGGGACTAGCGGGAACAGAAAATGAGCAGTTCTTC. Full variable domain (rest looked up from reference TRBV7-9 and TRBJ2-1): DTGVSQNPRHKITKRGQNVTFRCDPISEHNRLYWYRQTLGQGPEFLTYFQNEAQLEKSRLLSDRFSAERPKGSFSTLEIQRTEQGDSAMYLCASSLRGLAGTENEQFFGPGTRLTVL.

The gene calls are TRBV27 and TRBJ2-7, with TRBD2 identical over 7 bases. The CDR3 has 15 amino acids. Trimming at V came to 5 bases and at J to 4 bases, leaving 11 bases not matched to a gene. Germline V gene lookup returns CDR1 MNHEY and CDR2 SMNVEV (reference sequence). In nucleotides, the CDR3 is TGTGCCAGCAGTCCCACGGCTAGCGGACTGTACGAGCAGTACTTC. Protein sequence: CASSPTASGLYEQYF.

The V gene is TRBV7-2, the J gene TRBJ2-7; D may be TRBD2 (6 bases). V lost 3 bases and J lost 1, with 16 bases in between. The CDR3 is made up of 16 amino acids. The germline CDR1 and CDR2 sequences are SGHTA and FQGNSA. The CDR3 is CASSFPPQTSSYEQYF. CDR3 nucleotides: TGTGCCAGCAGCTTTCCCCCCCAGACTAGTTCCTACGAGCAGTACTTC.

The chain joins TRBV5-6 to TRBJ2-7; maybe TRBD1 (5 bases). Trimming took 1 base from V and 2 from J, leaving 7 bases between them. The germline V gene encodes CDR1 SGHDT and CDR2 YYEEEE. The CDR3 runs 13 residues. The DNA for the CDR3 is TGTGCCAGCAGCTTGTCAGGGCCCTACGAGCAGTACTTC. Its translation is CASSLSGPYEQYF.

The chain links TRBV19 to TRBJ2-1; TRBD1 matches at 8 bases. Germline V CDR1 and CDR2: LNHDA, SQIVND (reference sequence). V shed 7 bases, J shed 10 bases, and the junction held 15 bases outside the gene matches. The CDR3 is 15 amino acids. The CDR3 loop is CASISKGAGGKEQFF. CDR3 DNA sequence: TGTGCCAGTATTAGCAAGGGGGCAGGGGGCAAGGAGCAGTTCTTC. Full variable domain (remainder filled in from reference TRBV19 and TRBJ2-1): DGGITQSPKYLFRKEGQNVTLSCEQNLNHDAMYWYRQDPGQGLRLIYYSQIVNDFQKGDIAEGYSVSREKKESFPLTVTSAQKNPTAFYLCASISKGAGGKEQFFGPGTRLTVL.

This chain uses TRBV2 with TRBJ1-1; D may be TRBD1 (5 bases). Trimming cost V 6 bases and J 11 bases, with 10 bases left between them. CDR1 SNHLY and CDR2 FYNNEI come from the germline V gene. This CDR3 contains 10 residues. CDR3 DNA: TGTGCCAGCAGGTCTAAGGGGGCTTTCTTT. The encoded protein is CASRSKGAFF. Supplemented by reference TRBV2 and TRBJ1-1, the full variable domain reads EPEVTQTPSHQVTQMGQEVILRCVPISNHLYFYWYRQILGQKVEFLVSFYNNEISEKSEIFDDQFSVERPDGSNFTLKIRSTKLEDSAMYFCASRSKGAFFGQGTRLTVV.

V and J are TRBV7-9 and TRBJ1-1, with a possible D match to TRBD1 (5 bases). The germline V gene has CDR1 SEHNR and CDR2 FQNEAQ (reference sequence). This CDR3 has 13 amino acids. Trimming stripped 11 bases from V and 3 bases from J, with 16 bases between. The CDR3 sequence: CASRGIGYTEAFF. For the CDR3, the DNA is TGTGCCTCGCGGGGGATAGGATACACTGAAGCTTTCTTT.

The J gene is TRBJ2-7, the V gene TRBV19, with 9 positions matching TRBD2. The CDR3 is 15 amino acids. Trimming removed 5 bases from V and 3 bases from J; junction bases left unmatched: 8. CDR1 and CDR2 (germline): LNHDA, SQIVND (reference sequence). The CDR3 here is CASSPKTSGYYEQYF. CDR3 DNA: TGTGCCAGTAGTCCAAAGACTAGCGGATACTACGAGCAGTACTTC.

The chain links TRBV2 to TRBJ2-7; 10 bases map to TRBD1. V dropped 6 bases and J dropped 2; count of bases not matched to a gene: 7. The CDR3 contains 15 residues. The V gene's germline CDR1 is SNHLY and CDR2 FYNNEI. The DNA of the CDR3 is TGTGCCAGCAGCGAGGACAGGGGGAGGCCCTACGAGCAGTACTTC. Its translation: CASSEDRGRPYEQYF.